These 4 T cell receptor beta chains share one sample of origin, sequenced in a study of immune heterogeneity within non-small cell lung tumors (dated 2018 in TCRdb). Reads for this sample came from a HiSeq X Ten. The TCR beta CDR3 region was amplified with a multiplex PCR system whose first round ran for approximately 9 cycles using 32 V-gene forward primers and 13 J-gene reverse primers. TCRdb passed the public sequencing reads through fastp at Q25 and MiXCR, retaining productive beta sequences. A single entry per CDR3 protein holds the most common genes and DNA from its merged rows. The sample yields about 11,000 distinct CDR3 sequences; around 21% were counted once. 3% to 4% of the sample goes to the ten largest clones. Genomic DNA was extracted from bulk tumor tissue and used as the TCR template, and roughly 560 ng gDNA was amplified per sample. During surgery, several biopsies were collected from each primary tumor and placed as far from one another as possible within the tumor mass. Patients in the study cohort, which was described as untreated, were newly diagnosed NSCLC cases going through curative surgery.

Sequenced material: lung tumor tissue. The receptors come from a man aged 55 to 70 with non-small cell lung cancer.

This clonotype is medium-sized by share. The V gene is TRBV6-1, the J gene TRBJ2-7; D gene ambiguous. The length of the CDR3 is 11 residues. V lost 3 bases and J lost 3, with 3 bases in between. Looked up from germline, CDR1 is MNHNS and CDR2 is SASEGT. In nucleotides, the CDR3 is TGTGCCAGCAGTGACTACTACGAGCAGTACTTC. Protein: CASSDYYEQYF.

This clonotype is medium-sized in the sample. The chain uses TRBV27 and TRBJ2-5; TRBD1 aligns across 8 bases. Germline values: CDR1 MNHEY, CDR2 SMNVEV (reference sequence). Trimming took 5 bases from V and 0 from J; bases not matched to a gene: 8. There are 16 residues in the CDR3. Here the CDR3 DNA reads TGTGCCAGCAGTCCACGGACAGGGCCCGACCAAGAGACCCAGTACTTC. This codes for CASSPRTGPDQETQYF.

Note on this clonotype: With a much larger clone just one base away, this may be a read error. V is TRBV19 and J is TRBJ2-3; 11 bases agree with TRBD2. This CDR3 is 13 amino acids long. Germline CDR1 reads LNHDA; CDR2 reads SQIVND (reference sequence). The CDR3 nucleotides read TGTGCCAGTAGTTTGGGACTAGCGGATATGCAGTATTTT. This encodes CASSLGLADMQYF.

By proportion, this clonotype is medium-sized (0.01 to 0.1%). CDR3 sequence (DNA): TGCAGTGCTATCTGGGGAAGTGAAAAACTGTTTTTT. Translated: CSAIWGSEKLFF. The V call is TRBV20-1, the J call TRBJ1-4, with no clear D. This CDR3 is 12 amino acids long. V lost 4 bases and J lost 7, with 10 bases in between. Germline V gene sequence: CDR1 DFQATT, CDR2 SNEGSKA (reference sequence).